These 29 T cell receptor beta chains share one sample of origin, sequenced in a study of identical twins. Using its own MiXCR run on the 5' RACE reads, TCRdb lists one record per CDR3 protein. This sample has approximately 620,000 distinct CDR3 sequences; less than 10% occur once, and the top ten carry around 0.95%. The same sample was also used in a study of yellow fever vaccine responses in identical twins.

Sequencing was performed on PBMCs. The receptors stem from a woman aged 18 to 35 in good health.

In this sample, this clonotype turned up many times. J is TRBJ1-3 and V is TRBV29-1; D is unclear. The germline CDR1 and CDR2 sequences are SQVTM and ANQGSEA. The CDR3 extends over 12 amino acids. V lost 4 bases to trimming and J lost 4 bases, with 8 bases between them. The CDR3 bases are TGCAGCGTTGCGCCGGAAGGAAACACCATATATTTT. It codes for CSVAPEGNTIYF.

There are a few counts of this clonotype. The chain has TRBV18 and TRBJ2-7, with D perhaps given as TRBD1 or TRBD2 (5 bases each). Germline CDR1 reads KGHSH; CDR2 reads LQKENI. Trimming shortened V by 0 bases and J by 6 bases, and 12 bases separated the two germline ends. The CDR3 covers 14 residues. The CDR3 nucleotides are TGTGCCAGCTCACCACCGGGGACCCGGCGCGAGCAGTACTTC. Translation gives CASSPPGTRREQYF.

The V and J genes are TRBV20-1 and TRBJ1-1; TRBD1 matches at 7 bases. This CDR3 has 12 residues. J gave up 11 bases and V 3 bases, and 9 bases lay outside the gene matches. Germline V lookup: CDR1 DFQATT, CDR2 SNEGSKA (reference sequence). The CDR3 loop is CSARETGTVAFF. In nucleotides, the CDR3 is TGCAGTGCTAGGGAAACCGGGACAGTTGCTTTCTTT.

This clonotype showed up many times. This chain links TRBV27 with TRBJ2-7; TRBD2 matches 7 bases. V was clipped by 9 bases and J by 3 bases; unmatched bases: 14. The CDR3 totals 15 residues. The germline V gene encodes CDR1 MNHEY and CDR2 SMNVEV (reference sequence). CDR3 amino acids: CASMAGGNVFYEQYF. The CDR3 DNA reads as TGTGCCAGTATGGCCGGGGGGAATGTGTTCTACGAGCAGTACTTC.

J is TRBJ2-1 and V is TRBV5-5; TRBD2 is a possible D gene (5 bases). Trimming removed 2 bases from V and 4 bases from J, with 13 bases in between. The length of the CDR3 is 15 residues. From germline, CDR1 is SGHKS and CDR2 YYEKEE (reference sequence). CDR3: CASSFGSAHYNEQFF. For the CDR3, the DNA is TGTGCCAGCAGCTTCGGTAGCGCCCATTACAATGAGCAGTTCTTC. The complete variable domain, with remaining parts taken from reference TRBV5-5 and TRBJ2-1, reads DAGVTQSPTHLIKTRGQQVTLRCSPISGHKSVSWYQQVLGQGPQFIFQYYEKEERGRGNFPDRFSARQFPNYSSELNVNALLLGDSALYLCASSFGSAHYNEQFFGPGTRLTVL.

This chain links TRBV6-2 or TRBV6-3 with TRBJ2-7; 7 bases are shared with TRBD1. CDR1 MNHEY and CDR2 SVGEGT come from the germline V gene. V lost 0 bases and J lost 3; bases outside the gene matches: 20. This CDR3 region has 20 residues. This CDR3 is CASSYSKFPGQSDRNYEQYF. CDR3 sequence (DNA): TGTGCCAGCAGTTACTCGAAGTTCCCGGGACAGTCCGACCGAAACTACGAGCAGTACTTC.

V gene TRBV3-1 combines with J gene TRBJ2-5; no firm D call. Between the trimmed V and J ends, which lost 5 bases and 2 bases, there was a span of 12 bases. This CDR3 spans 14 amino acids. Germline V gene data show CDR1 as LGHDT and CDR2 as YNNKEL (reference sequence). The CDR3 protein is CASSYLTEQETQYF. The CDR3 bases are TGTGCCAGCAGCTACCTCACTGAGCAAGAGACCCAGTACTTC.

This clonotype occurred many times. This chain links TRBV29-1 with TRBJ2-2; TRBD1 agrees at 9 bases. Germline lookup yields CDR1 SQVTM and CDR2 ANQGSEA. The CDR3 runs to 16 residues. J gave up 3 bases and V 1 base, and 6 bases lay outside the gene matches. The CDR3 reads CSVEGDRVGDTGELFF. DNA for the CDR3: TGCAGCGTTGAAGGGGACAGGGTTGGGGACACCGGGGAGCTGTTTTTT.

The chain uses TRBV5-6 and TRBJ1-2; 7 nucleotides line up with TRBD1. The V gene end was trimmed by 2 bases and the J gene end by 3 bases; junction bases not matched to a gene: 4. The germline gives CDR1 SGHDT, CDR2 YYEEEE. The CDR3 is 14 residues long. The CDR3 protein is CASSFPGGDYGYTF. CDR3 nucleotide sequence: TGTGCCAGCAGCTTCCCAGGGGGAGACTATGGCTACACCTTC.

This clonotype was counted ten times or more. V gene TRBV5-1 combines with J gene TRBJ2-1, with 10 bases lining up with TRBD2. V gave up 1 base and J gave up 4 bases; unmatched junction bases: 8. Germline V gene lookup returns CDR1 SGHRS and CDR2 YFSETQ. This CDR3 comprises 17 residues. The CDR3 DNA follows: TGCGCCAGCAGCTTGAAACCTAGCGGGAGCTTGTACAATGAGCAGTTCTTC. This encodes CASSLKPSGSLYNEQFF.

This clonotype was recorded many times. The rearrangement links TRBV28 to TRBJ2-3; TRBD2 matches 7 bases. CDR3 size: 15 residues. V lost 5 bases and J lost 0; bases outside the gene matches: 5. CDR1 is MDHEN and CDR2 is SYDVKM in the germline V gene. The CDR3 loop reads CASSRLAASTDTQYF. As DNA, the CDR3 is TGTGCCAGCAGTCGACTAGCCGCCAGCACAGATACGCAGTATTTT.

The chain is built from TRBV3-1 and TRBJ2-5; D unclear. Germline values: CDR1 LGHDT, CDR2 YNNKEL (reference sequence). The CDR3 spans 14 residues. V lost 3 bases, J lost 4 bases, and 12 bases lay in between. The CDR3 spells CASSQGFVVETQYF. CDR3 DNA: TGTGCCAGCAGCCAGGGCTTCGTCGTAGAGACCCAGTACTTC.

The V and J genes are TRBV6-2 or TRBV6-3 and TRBJ2-7, with a tentative D call TRBD1 (6 bases). The CDR3 is made up of 15 amino acids. Germline CDR1 MNHEY, CDR2 SVGEGT. Trimming cost V 2 bases and J 3 bases, with 14 bases left between them. In DNA, the CDR3 is TGTGCCAGCAGTTACGGACAGAGCTACCTCTACGAGCAGTACTTC. Amino acid sequence: CASSYGQSYLYEQYF.

The gene calls are TRBV4-1 and TRBJ2-7; 8 bases are shared with TRBD1. The CDR3 has 15 amino acids. The V gene's germline CDR1 is MGHRA and CDR2 YSYEKL. V lost 4 bases and J lost 4; bases outside the gene matches: 9. The CDR3, as DNA: TGCGCCAGCAGCCTCGTCCCGGGACAGGAGTACGAGCAGTACTTC. Residues: CASSLVPGQEYEQYF.

This clonotype was seen at least ten times. The junction differs from germline at one of its ends, possibly a read error. The gene calls are TRBV5-1 and TRBJ2-7; D uncertain. There are 12 residues in the CDR3. The germline V gene encodes CDR1 SGHRS and CDR2 YFSETQ. The CDR3 DNA is TGTGCCAGCAGTGTGGATTCCTACGAGCAGTACTTC. Protein product: CASSVDSYEQYF.

The chain joins TRBV7-9 to TRBJ1-5, with D unresolved. Germline loops: CDR1 SEHNR, CDR2 FQNEAQ (reference sequence). Trimming took 7 bases from V and 1 from J, leaving 17 bases between them. This CDR3 spans 16 amino acids. The CDR3 coding sequence is TGTGCCAGCACCGCCGGGGAGGATGGGAGCAATCAGCCCCAGCATTTT. Translation gives CASTAGEDGSNQPQHF.

The J gene is TRBJ2-7, the V gene TRBV20-1; D is undetermined. Germline V gene lookup returns CDR1 DFQATT and CDR2 SNEGSKA (reference sequence). V was pared by 3 bases and J by 5 bases, with 8 bases between. CDR3 size: 11 residues. For the CDR3, the DNA is TGCAGTGCTAGGGAAGTCCACGAGCAGTACTTC. As protein: CSAREVHEQYF.

Ten or more counts support this clonotype. The chain employs TRBV15 and TRBJ2-1; TRBD2 agrees at 8 bases. The trim removed 8 bases at V and 1 base at J, leaving 7 bases unmatched. This CDR3 region has 15 residues. CDR1 and CDR2 from the germline V gene are LNHNV and YYDKDF (reference sequence). The CDR3 DNA follows: TGTGCCACCCTGAGCGGGGGCCCTTCCTACAATGAGCAGTTCTTC. This sequence encodes CATLSGGPSYNEQFF.

This clonotype has more than one count but fewer than ten. J is TRBJ1-6 and V is TRBV12-3 or TRBV12-4, with no clear D. Trimming took off 3 bases at V and 7 bases at J, with 10 bases between the two ends. The CDR3 is made up of 14 amino acids. This CDR3 reads CASSLVAGNSPLHF. The CDR3 bases are TGTGCCAGCAGTTTGGTGGCGGGGAATTCACCCCTCCACTTT.

This clonotype was seen many times. This chain links TRBV24-1 with TRBJ1-1, with D possibly TRBD1 on 6 matching bases. This CDR3 contains 16 residues. Germline CDR1 reads KGHDR; CDR2 reads SFDVKD. V was clipped by 3 bases and J by 4 bases, with 17 bases between them. In DNA form, the CDR3 reads TGTGCCACCAGTGATAGTCGGACAGCTTTGGGCACTGAAGCTTTCTTT. Translating it yields CATSDSRTALGTEAFF.

The V gene is TRBV20-1, the J gene TRBJ2-5; 9 bases align to TRBD2. The CDR3 is made up of 14 amino acids. The germline CDR1 and CDR2 sequences are DFQATT and SNEGSKA (reference sequence). The V gene end was trimmed by 5 bases and the J gene end by 5 bases; junction bases not matched to a gene: 9. The CDR3 DNA reads as TGCAGTGCTCCAATAGCGGGAGCCGGTGAGACCCAGTACTTC. Translated: CSAPIAGAGETQYF.

In its sample, this clonotype was seen a few times. This chain uses TRBV25-1 with TRBJ2-1; no clear D. The CDR3 extends over 13 amino acids. Deletions cut 2 bases from V and 4 bases from J, with 6 bases between. Germline V lookup: CDR1 MGHDK, CDR2 SYGVNS. CDR3 sequence (DNA): TGTGCCAGCAGTGAAGCTATTTACAATGAGCAGTTCTTC. Protein sequence: CASSEAIYNEQFF.

The genes are TRBV5-1 and TRBJ2-1, with TRBD2 identical over 14 bases. The CDR3 loop spans 18 amino acids. The germline V gene has CDR1 SGHRS and CDR2 YFSETQ. The V and J ends lost 5 bases and 4 bases, in that order; junction bases with no gene match: 11. Written as DNA, the CDR3 is TGCGCCAGCAGGCCCCGACTAGCGGGGGGGCCCCCGTACAATGAGCAGTTCTTC. It encodes CASRPRLAGGPPYNEQFF.

V and J are TRBV27 and TRBJ2-7; D uncertain. Germline CDR1 MNHEY, CDR2 SMNVEV (reference sequence). The CDR3 spans 18 residues. The V gene lost 3 bases and the J gene lost 2 bases, with 23 bases spanning the gap. This CDR3 is CASSFSQGEGGNPYEQYF. The CDR3 DNA sequence: TGTGCCAGCAGTTTCTCTCAAGGCGAAGGTGGGAACCCCTACGAGCAGTACTTC.

The chain couples TRBV5-1 to TRBJ2-6; perhaps TRBD1 as D (6 bases). This CDR3 contains 16 residues. Germline CDR1 SGHRS, CDR2 YFSETQ. Trimming stripped 4 bases from V and 4 bases from J, with 15 bases between. CDR3 protein: CASSPHRVAGANVLTF. As DNA, the CDR3 is TGCGCCAGCAGCCCCCACAGGGTAGCGGGGGCCAACGTCCTGACTTTC.

The rearrangement links TRBV7-9 to TRBJ2-2; D is undetermined. Germline assignment: CDR1 SEHNR and CDR2 FQNEAQ (reference sequence). V lost 8 bases, J lost 1 base, and 17 bases lay in between. The CDR3 is 16 residues long. The CDR3 spells CASRHPDGRNTGELFF. The DNA for the CDR3 is TGTGCCAGCCGCCACCCAGACGGCAGGAACACCGGGGAGCTGTTTTTT. The whole variable domain, remainder taken from reference TRBV7-9 and TRBJ2-2, is DTGVSQNPRHKITKRGQNVTFRCDPISEHNRLYWYRQTLGQGPEFLTYFQNEAQLEKSRLLSDRFSAERPKGSFSTLEIQRTEQGDSAMYLCASRHPDGRNTGELFFGEGSRLTVL.

This clonotype has a handful of counts. This chain links TRBV24-1 with TRBJ2-7, with D maybe TRBD1 (6 bases). The germline V and J ends were trimmed by 4 bases and 0 bases, with 18 bases remaining between them. CDR3 length: 17 residues. CDR1 is KGHDR, CDR2 SFDVKD, per germline. This chain's CDR3 is CATSDRTGTPSSYEQYF. The CDR3 bases are TGTGCCACCAGTGACCGGACCGGGACACCAAGCTCCTACGAGCAGTACTTC.

There are a few counts of this clonotype. The V and J genes are TRBV6-2 or TRBV6-3 and TRBJ2-1; the match to TRBD1 covers 8 bases. Unmatched junction bases numbered 12, after V lost 7 bases and J lost 7 bases. Germline V gene data show CDR1 as MNHEY and CDR2 as SVGEGT. This CDR3 has 15 residues. The CDR3 is CASTPLTGDVNEQFF. As DNA, the CDR3 is TGTGCCAGCACACCTCTGACAGGGGACGTGAATGAGCAGTTCTTC.

The genes are TRBV18 and TRBJ2-3, with D perhaps matching TRBD1 (6 bases). Trimming left V 3 bases short and J 2 bases short, with 9 bases between. This CDR3 comprises 14 residues. The germline CDR1 and CDR2 sequences are KGHSH and LQKENI. The CDR3, as DNA: TGTGCCAGCTCACCTACAGGGACCACAGATACGCAGTATTTT. This translates into CASSPTGTTDTQYF.